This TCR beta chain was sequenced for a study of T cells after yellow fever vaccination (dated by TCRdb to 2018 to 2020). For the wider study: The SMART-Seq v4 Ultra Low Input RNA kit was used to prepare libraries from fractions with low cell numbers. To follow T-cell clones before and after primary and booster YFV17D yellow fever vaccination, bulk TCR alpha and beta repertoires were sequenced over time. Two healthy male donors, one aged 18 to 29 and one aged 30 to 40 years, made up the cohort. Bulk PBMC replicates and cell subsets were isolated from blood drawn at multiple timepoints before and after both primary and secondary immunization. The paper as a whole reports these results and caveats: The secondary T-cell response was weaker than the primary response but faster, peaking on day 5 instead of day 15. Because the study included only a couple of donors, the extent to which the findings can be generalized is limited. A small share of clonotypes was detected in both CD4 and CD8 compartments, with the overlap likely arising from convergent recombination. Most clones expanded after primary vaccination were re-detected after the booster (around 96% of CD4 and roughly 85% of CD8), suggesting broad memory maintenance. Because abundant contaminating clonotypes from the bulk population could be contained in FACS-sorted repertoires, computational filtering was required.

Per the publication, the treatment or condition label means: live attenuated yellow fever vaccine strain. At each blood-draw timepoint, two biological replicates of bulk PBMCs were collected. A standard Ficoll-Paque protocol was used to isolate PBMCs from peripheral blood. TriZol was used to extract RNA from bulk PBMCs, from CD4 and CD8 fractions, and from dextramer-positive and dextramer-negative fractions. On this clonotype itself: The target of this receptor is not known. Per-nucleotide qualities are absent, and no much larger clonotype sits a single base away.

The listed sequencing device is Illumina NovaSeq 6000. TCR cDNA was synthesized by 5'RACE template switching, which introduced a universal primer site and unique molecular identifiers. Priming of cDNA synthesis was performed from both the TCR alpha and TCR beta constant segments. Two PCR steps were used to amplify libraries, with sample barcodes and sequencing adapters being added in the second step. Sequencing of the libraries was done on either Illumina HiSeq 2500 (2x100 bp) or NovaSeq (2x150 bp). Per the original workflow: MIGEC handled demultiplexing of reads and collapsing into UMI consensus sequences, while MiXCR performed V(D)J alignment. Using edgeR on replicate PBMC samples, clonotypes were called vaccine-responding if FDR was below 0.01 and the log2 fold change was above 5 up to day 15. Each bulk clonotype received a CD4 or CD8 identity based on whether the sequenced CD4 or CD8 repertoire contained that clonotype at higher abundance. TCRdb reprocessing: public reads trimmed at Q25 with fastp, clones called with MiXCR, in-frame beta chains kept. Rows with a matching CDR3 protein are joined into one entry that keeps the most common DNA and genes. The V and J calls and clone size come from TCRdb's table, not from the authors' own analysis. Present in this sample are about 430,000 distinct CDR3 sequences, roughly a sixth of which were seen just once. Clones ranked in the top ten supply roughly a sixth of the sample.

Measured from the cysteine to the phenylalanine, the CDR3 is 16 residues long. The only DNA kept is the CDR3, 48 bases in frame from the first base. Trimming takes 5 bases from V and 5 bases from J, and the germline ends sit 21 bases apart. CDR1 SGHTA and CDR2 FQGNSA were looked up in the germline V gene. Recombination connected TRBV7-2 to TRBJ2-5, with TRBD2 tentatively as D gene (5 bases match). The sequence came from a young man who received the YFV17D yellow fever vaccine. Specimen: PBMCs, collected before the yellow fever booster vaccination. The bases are TGTGCCAGCAGCCCCAGCCAGCGGCCTTCAAGGGAGACCCAGTACTTC. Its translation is CASSPSQRPSRETQYF.